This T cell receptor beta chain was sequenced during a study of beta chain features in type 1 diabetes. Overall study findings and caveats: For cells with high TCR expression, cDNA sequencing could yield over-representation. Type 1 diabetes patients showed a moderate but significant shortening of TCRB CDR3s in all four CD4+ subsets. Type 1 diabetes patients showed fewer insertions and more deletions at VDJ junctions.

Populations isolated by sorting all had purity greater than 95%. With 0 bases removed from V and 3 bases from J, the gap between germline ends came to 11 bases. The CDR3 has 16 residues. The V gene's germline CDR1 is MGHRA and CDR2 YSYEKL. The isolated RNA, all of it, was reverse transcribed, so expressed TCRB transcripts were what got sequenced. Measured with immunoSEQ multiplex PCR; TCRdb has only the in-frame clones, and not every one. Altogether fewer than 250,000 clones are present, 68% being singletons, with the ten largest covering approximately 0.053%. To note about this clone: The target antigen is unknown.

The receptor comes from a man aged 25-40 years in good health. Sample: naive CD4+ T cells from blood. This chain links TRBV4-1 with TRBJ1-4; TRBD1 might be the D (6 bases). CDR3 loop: CASSQDPGAANEKLFF. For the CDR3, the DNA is TGCGCCAGCAGCCAAGATCCGGGGGCTGCTAATGAAAAACTGTTTTTT.